This is a list of T cell receptor beta chains from one sample in a study of cytomegalovirus exposure and HLA in healthy donors. Some clones are missing from TCRdb's copy, which holds only in-frame ones; the method was immunoSEQ multiplex PCR. Among approximately 150,000 clones listed, 72% were seen once. Sample: PBMCs. These receptors were taken from a man aged 40-49 years in good health and CMV-seronegative. Both conserved end residues are part of each CDR3. Clone size is not always given. Where it is, it says once, few, many or a class for expanded clones.

abundance | j_gene | v_gene | CDR3aa
. | TRBJ2-1 | TRBV27 | CASSWSRSSYNEQFF
. | TRBJ1-5 | TRBV6-5 | CASSKGRGVNQPQHF
. | TRBJ1-3 | TRBV30 | CTWSDAQGGGNTIYF
. | TRBJ2-5 | TRBV9 | CASSAQGPSGAETQYF
. | TRBJ1-5 | TRBV9 | CASSSGQGGSNQPQHF
few | TRBJ2-7 | TRBV5-1 | CASSLSDREDEQYF
. | TRBJ1-2 | TRBV5-1 | CASSLDGVQGNGYPF
. | TRBJ2-1 | TRBV25-1 | CASSYAGGPEEQFF
few | TRBJ2-7 | TRBV6-1 | CASSEGQGSYEQYF
. | TRBJ1-5 | TRBV9 | CASSETGYSNQPQHF
. | TRBJ1-6 | TRBV4-1 | CASSQIWANSPLHF
few | TRBJ2-1 | TRBV7-8 | CASSLVSGGYYNEQFF